Following are 24 T cell receptor beta chains from one sample sequenced in a study of Graves' ophthalmopathy and Graves' hyperthyroidism. The authors amplified TCR beta CDR3 regions from RNA transcripts. First-round RT-PCR employed HTBI primers, with a second-round multiplex PCR after it. Using its own MiXCR run on the multiplex PCR reads, TCRdb lists one record per CDR3 protein. The data contain hundreds of thousands of distinct CDR3 sequences, 20% to 25% of them singletons. Specimen: peripheral blood. These receptors came from a young woman with stable Graves' hyperthyroidism. Some clones in this sample may be carry-over from other donors' samples.

This clonotype has ten or more counts. The CDR3 DNA reads as TGTGCCACCAGCGGATTAACGCCCGGACAGGGAGACTATGGCTACACCTTC. Translation gives CATSGLTPGQGDYGYTF. The chain recombines TRBV15 with TRBJ1-2; 8 bases align to TRBD1. V shed 5 bases, J shed 3 bases, and the junction held 14 bases outside the gene matches. The CDR3 length is 17 residues. Germline CDR1 is LNHNV and CDR2 is YYDKDF (reference sequence).

This clonotype was counted ten times or more. The gene calls are TRBV4-1 and TRBJ1-6, with TRBD1 matching over 8 bases. J was trimmed by 4 bases and V by 5 bases; bases with no gene match: 7. CDR1 and CDR2 (germline): MGHRA, YSYEKL. The CDR3 is 16 amino acids. CDR3 bases: TGCGCCAGCAGCACCCGGGACAGGCCTTATAATTCACCCCTCCACTTT. Translation gives CASSTRDRPYNSPLHF.

As for this clonotype: A read error is possible here, since a much larger clone lies one base away. This chain connects TRBV19 to TRBJ1-5; D is unresolved. This CDR3 region has 14 residues. Germline V gene sequence: CDR1 LNHDA, CDR2 SQIVND (reference sequence). The CDR3 DNA is TGTGCCAGTAGTACGGCGGGTTGGAATCAGCCCCAGCTTTTT. Translation gives CASSTAGWNQPQLF.

This clonotype was seen a few times. The V gene is TRBV28, the J gene TRBJ2-2; D is ambiguous. This CDR3 is built from 12 residues. V shed 5 bases and J shed 7 bases, with 8 bases lying between them. Germline CDR1 is MDHEN and CDR2 is SYDVKM. The CDR3 region is CASSSWGGELFF. The CDR3 DNA is TGTGCCAGCAGTAGCTGGGGCGGGGAGCTGTTTTTT.

This clonotype has at least ten counts. The V gene is TRBV5-1, the J gene TRBJ2-2; unclear D gene. Germline V gene data show CDR1 as SGHRS and CDR2 as YFSETQ. V shed 3 bases and J shed 8 bases, with 8 bases lying between them. The CDR3 length is 12 residues. CDR3: CASSSDVGELFF. The CDR3 bases are TGCGCCAGCAGCTCGGACGTTGGGGAGCTGTTTTTT.

This clonotype was recorded many times. The chain combines TRBV6-1 with TRBJ1-2; TRBD1 matches at 9 bases. This CDR3 is 17 amino acids long. The germline V gene has CDR1 MNHNS and CDR2 SASEGT. The V segment lost 2 bases and the J segment 0 bases; nucleotides outside the gene matches: 7. CDR3 in DNA: TGTGCCAGCAGTGAAATGGGACAGGGCCTTTCTAACTATGGCTACACCTTC. Its protein product is CASSEMGQGLSNYGYTF.

The chain has TRBV6-5 and TRBJ1-2, with no clear D. CDR1 is MNHEY, CDR2 SVGAGI, per germline. This CDR3 contains 16 residues. Trimming took 0 bases from V and 1 from J, leaving 12 bases between them. The CDR3 bases are TGTGCCAGCAGTTACTCGAATCTTGGCAGTAACTATGGCTACACCTTC. Its translation is CASSYSNLGSNYGYTF.

This clonotype has at least ten counts. V is TRBV2 and J is TRBJ2-7, with a tentative D call TRBD1 (6 bases). V was cut by 6 bases and J by 0 bases, with 9 bases left in between. Germline V lookup: CDR1 SNHLY, CDR2 FYNNEI. The CDR3 spans 13 residues. CDR3 sequence: CASRDSYSYEQYF. The CDR3 coding sequence is TGTGCCAGCAGGGACAGTTACTCCTACGAGCAGTACTTC.

This clonotype was found a few times. The V gene is TRBV11-1, the J gene TRBJ2-2; 7 nucleotides align to TRBD1. Trimming removed 2 bases from V and 6 bases from J; junction bases left unmatched: 9. The CDR3 totals 16 residues. Per germline, CDR1 SGHAT and CDR2 FQDESV (reference sequence). CDR3 sequence: CASSLSFTGDPGELFF. CDR3 nucleotide sequence: TGTGCCAGCAGCTTAAGCTTTACAGGGGACCCCGGGGAGCTGTTTTTT. Based on the CDR3 plus reference TRBV11-1 and TRBJ2-2, the full variable domain is EAEVAQSPRYKITEKSQAVAFWCDPISGHATLYWYRQILGQGPELLVQFQDESVVDDSQLPKDRFSAERLKGVDSTLKIQPAELGDSAMYLCASSLSFTGDPGELFFGEGSRLTVL.

Worth noting for this clonotype: It may be a read error: a sequence one base away is much more abundant. The rearrangement links TRBV5-1 to TRBJ2-2; TRBD2 matches at 10 bases. The CDR3 runs 15 residues. Germline lookup yields CDR1 SGHRS and CDR2 YFSETQ. The DNA of the CDR3 is TGCGCCAGCAGCTTGTCGCTAGCGGGAGCCGGGGATCTGTTTTTT. Translation gives CASSLSLAGAGDLFF.

This clonotype was observed many times. The chain links TRBV12-3 or TRBV12-4 to TRBJ2-7; D unclear. The CDR3 contains 14 residues. V was trimmed by 5 bases and J by 3 bases, leaving 14 bases between them. In nucleotides, the CDR3 is TGTGCCAGCAGTGCTTATATCTCCTACTACGAGCAGTACTTC. It specifies CASSAYISYYEQYF.

This clonotype was counted only a few times. The rearrangement uses TRBV2 and TRBJ1-5; 12 nucleotides align to TRBD1. In germline, CDR1 is SNHLY, CDR2 FYNNEI. This CDR3 is 17 amino acids long. V lost 6 bases and J lost 4; bases outside the gene matches: 10. CDR3 sequence (DNA): TGTGCCAGCAGCCGGGACAGGGGGCCGACCGGAAATCAGCCCCAGCATTTT. Translating it yields CASSRDRGPTGNQPQHF.

In the case of this clonotype: No conserved phenylalanine or tryptophan is present at the end of the CDR3, so a read error is the likely explanation. No DNA is shown, since the ends of the CDR3 on it are uncertain; the CDR3 is the one TCRdb lists. V and J are TRBV28 and TRBJ1-2. Termini included, the CDR3 measures 12 amino acids. Germline CDR1 MDHEN, CDR2 SYDVKM. CDR3 in amino acids: CASSQDGGRTSV.

On this clonotype: The conserved final phenylalanine or tryptophan is absent from the CDR3, which likely points to a read error. This sequence joins TRBV12-3 or TRBV12-4 and TRBJ1-1; D gene uncertain. Trimming took 7 bases from V and 5 from J, leaving 8 bases between them. The CDR3 is 11 amino acids. The CDR3 spells CASTLRTEAFL. CDR3 DNA: TGTGCCAGCACCCTAAGGACTGAAGCTTTCCTT.

A word on this clonotype: Because the CDR3 is missing its conserved closing phenylalanine or tryptophan, this is likely a read error. The chain carries TRBV30 and TRBJ2-2, with D perhaps given as TRBD1 or TRBD2 (5 bases each). The CDR3 is made up of 16 amino acids. The germline gives CDR1 GTSNPN, CDR2 SVGIG (reference sequence). Trimming shortened V by 4 bases and J by 5 bases, and 20 bases separated the two germline ends. The CDR3 reads CAWTERAKGRTGELFS. The CDR3, as DNA: TGTGCCTGGACAGAGAGGGCCAAGGGGCGGACCGGGGAGCTGTTTTCT.

The chain uses TRBV6-1 and TRBJ2-7, with D possibly matching TRBD1 (6 bases). Looked up from germline, CDR1 is MNHNS and CDR2 is SASEGT. The CDR3 sequence is 13 residues long. Trimming cost V 7 bases and J 1 base, with 11 bases left between them. In DNA, the CDR3 is TGTGCCAGCACCCAACAGGGATCCTACGAGCAGTACTTC. It is translated as CASTQQGSYEQYF.

This clonotype was seen many times. The chain links TRBV28 to TRBJ2-3; TRBD2 matches at 8 bases. J lost 5 bases, V lost 3 bases, and 10 bases had no gene match. This CDR3 is 16 amino acids long. CDR1 is MDHEN, CDR2 SYDVKM, per germline. DNA of the CDR3: TGTGCCAGCAGTTTCCCCCGGGAGGGAAGGGTAGATACGCAGTATTTT. Protein product: CASSFPREGRVDTQYF.

This clonotype was picked up many times. The chain uses TRBV20-1 and TRBJ2-7; D may be TRBD2 (6 bases). Trimming left V 0 bases short and J 0 bases short, with 15 bases between. CDR3 size: 16 residues. The germline gives CDR1 DFQATT, CDR2 SNEGSKA (reference sequence). CDR3 region: CSARDSGGTRSYEQYF. The CDR3 DNA is TGCAGTGCTAGAGATTCTGGCGGGACCCGCTCCTACGAGCAGTACTTC.

This clonotype has at least ten counts. The rearrangement uses TRBV28 and TRBJ1-5; the match to TRBD1 covers 7 bases. V trimming: 5 bases; J trimming: 2 bases; junction bases outside the gene matches: 6. CDR3 length: 15 amino acids. CDR1 and CDR2 (germline): MDHEN, SYDVKM. The CDR3 spells CASSPAGGGNQPQHF. The DNA for the CDR3 is TGTGCCAGCAGTCCCGCAGGGGGTGGCAATCAGCCCCAGCATTTT.

V gene TRBV27 combines with J gene TRBJ1-6; 7 bases agree with TRBD1. V was pared by 2 bases and J by 7 bases, with 8 bases of the junction left unmatched. Germline V gives CDR1 MNHEY, CDR2 SMNVEV (reference sequence). This CDR3 region has 16 residues. The CDR3 reads CASSLRTQGRNSPLHF. The CDR3 coding sequence is TGTGCCAGCAGTTTACGGACACAGGGGCGGAATTCACCCCTCCACTTT.

This clonotype was seen a few times. A much larger clone lies a single base off, so this may be a read error. The chain has TRBV6-5 and TRBJ1-2, with D tentatively TRBD1 (5 bases). CDR1 and CDR2 from the germline V gene are MNHEY and SVGAGI. The CDR3 is made up of 13 amino acids. The CDR3 nucleotides read TGTGTCAGCAGTTACCAGCAGGGAGACGGCTACACCTTC. Protein product: CVSSYQQGDGYTF.

This chain joins TRBV2 and TRBJ1-1, with no clear D. With 6 bases removed from V and 3 bases from J, the gap between germline ends came to 11 bases. This CDR3 spans 13 amino acids. Germline V CDR1 and CDR2: SNHLY, FYNNEI. CDR3 loop: CASRTPGHTEAFF. The CDR3, as DNA: TGTGCCAGCAGAACGCCAGGACACACTGAAGCTTTCTTT. The full variable domain, in which reference TRBV2 and TRBJ1-1 provide the parts outside the CDR3, is EPEVTQTPSHQVTQMGQEVILRCVPISNHLYFYWYRQILGQKVEFLVSFYNNEISEKSEIFDDQFSVERPDGSNFTLKIRSTKLEDSAMYFCASRTPGHTEAFFGQGTRLTVV.

This clonotype was counted once. CDR3 region: CATSRTSGFFYEQYF. The CDR3, as DNA: TGTGCCACCAGCAGGACCAGCGGTTTTTTCTACGAGCAGTACTTC. This sequence joins TRBV15 and TRBJ2-7, with TRBD2 as a possible D gene (5 bases). This CDR3 is 15 amino acids long. V lost 3 bases to trimming and J lost 3 bases, with 15 bases between them. Per the germline V gene, CDR1 is LNHNV and CDR2 is YYDKDF (reference sequence).

This clonotype was observed at least ten times. This may arise from a read error, as a much more abundant clone is one base away. Because the CDR3 is missing its conserved closing phenylalanine or tryptophan, this is likely a read error. The CDR3 sequence is CASSLWTYEQYL. Here the CDR3 DNA reads TGTGCCAGCAGTTTATGGACCTACGAGCAGTACCTC. This chain uses TRBV28 with TRBJ2-7, with D unresolved. The CDR3 extends over 12 amino acids. Germline CDR1 reads MDHEN; CDR2 reads SYDVKM. V lost 0 bases, J lost 2 bases, and 2 bases lay in between.